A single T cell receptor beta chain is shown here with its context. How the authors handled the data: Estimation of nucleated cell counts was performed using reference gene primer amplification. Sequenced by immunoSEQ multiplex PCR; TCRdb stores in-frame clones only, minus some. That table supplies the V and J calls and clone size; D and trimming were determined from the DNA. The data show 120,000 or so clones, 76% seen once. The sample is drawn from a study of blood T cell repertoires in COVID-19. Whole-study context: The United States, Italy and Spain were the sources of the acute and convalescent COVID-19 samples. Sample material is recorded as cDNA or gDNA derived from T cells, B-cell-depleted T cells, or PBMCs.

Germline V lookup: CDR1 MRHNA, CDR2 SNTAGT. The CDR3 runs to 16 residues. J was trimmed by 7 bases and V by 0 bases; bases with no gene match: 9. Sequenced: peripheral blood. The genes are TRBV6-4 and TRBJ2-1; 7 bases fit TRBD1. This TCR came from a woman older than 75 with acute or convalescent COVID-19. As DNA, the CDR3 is TGTGCCAGCAGTGACTCGCGGACAGGTCTACGAAATGAGCAGTTCTTC. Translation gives CASSDSRTGLRNEQFF.